One sample yielded the 21 T cell receptor beta chains listed below, sequenced in a study of vaccination and CD4 T cells after COVID-19. With the Oncomine TCR Beta short-read assay, DNA from cultured CD4+ T cells was sequenced. One entry per CDR3 protein, called by TCRdb with MiXCR from the PCR reads. The sample yields more than 9,000 distinct CDR3 sequences, around 20% seen once. Their antigens remain unidentified. Treatment given: roughly 10-day PBMC culture with coronavirus spike peptide pools or control peptides (ViraFEST assay). The sample consisted of CD4+ T cells from blood, cultured in vitro, taken before SARS-CoV-2 vaccination. These receptors were collected from a human donor who received a COVID-19 vaccine.

The DNA for the CDR3 is TGCAGTGCTAATGGGGTAGTAGGGCGGGGGTTTTTAGAGACCCAGTACTTC. It yields the protein CSANGVVGRGFLETQYF. The gene calls are TRBV20-1 and TRBJ2-5, with 7 nucleotides matching TRBD2. CDR1 is DFQATT, CDR2 SNEGSKA, per germline (reference sequence). J gave up 4 bases and V 4 bases, and 18 bases lay outside the gene matches. This CDR3 contains 17 residues.

The chain employs TRBV28 and TRBJ1-1; D possibly corresponds to TRBD1 (6 bases). CDR1 and CDR2 (germline): MDHEN, SYDVKM. V was pared by 6 bases and J by 3 bases, with 14 bases between. This CDR3 comprises 14 residues. The CDR3 DNA sequence: TGTGCCAGCAGGGGGGGCGGTTCGTACACTGAAGCTTTCTTT. It translates to CASRGGGSYTEAFF.

This clonotype rates as medium-sized. V gene TRBV24-1 combines with J gene TRBJ2-3; TRBD2 aligns across 13 bases. The CDR3 runs 15 residues. The germline CDR1 and CDR2 sequences are KGHDR and SFDVKD. J was trimmed by 1 base and V by 7 bases; bases with no gene match: 1. The CDR3 is CATSGTSGGTDTQYF. CDR3 sequence (DNA): TGTGCCACCAGCGGGACTAGCGGGGGCACAGATACGCAGTATTTT.

In its sample, this clonotype ranks as medium-sized. The V call is TRBV6-1, the J call TRBJ2-3; the match to TRBD2 covers 11 bases. CDR1 and CDR2 from the germline V gene are MNHNS and SASEGT. V dropped 5 bases and J dropped 5; count of bases not matched to a gene: 3. This CDR3 contains 14 residues. For the CDR3, the DNA is TGTGCCAGCAGTCTACTAGCGGGGGAAGATACGCAGTATTTT. Translating gives CASSLLAGEDTQYF.

The chain joins TRBV23-1 to TRBJ1-1, with D maybe TRBD1 (5 bases). TRBV23-1 is designated an ORF whose function remains uncertain. Trimming removed 2 bases at V and 6 bases at J, with 22 bases between. The CDR3 is made up of 17 amino acids. The CDR3, as DNA: TGCGCCAGCAGTCAAGGAGTTGGTAGTGCAGGGCCTCCTGAAGCTTTCTTT. Translating gives CASSQGVGSAGPPEAFF.

The chain recombines TRBV6-1 with TRBJ2-3, with 7 positions matching TRBD1. The CDR3 has 15 residues. CDR1 and CDR2 from the germline V gene are MNHNS and SASEGT. V lost 1 base and J lost 7; bases outside the gene matches: 8. The CDR3 bases are TGTGCCAGCAGTGAAGTCACAGGGGCACTTAATACGCAGTATTTT. Protein product: CASSEVTGALNTQYF.

The rearrangement joins TRBV3-1 to TRBJ1-1; D is uncertain. The V gene lost 4 bases and the J gene lost 1 base, with 7 bases spanning the gap. The CDR3 sequence is 13 residues long. CDR1 LGHDT and CDR2 YNNKEL come from the germline V gene (reference sequence). Here the CDR3 DNA reads TGTGCCAGCAGCCGCCGACAGAACACTGAAGCTTTCTTT. It yields the protein CASSRRQNTEAFF.

In this sample, this clonotype turned up a few times. The chain links TRBV6-2 or TRBV6-3 to TRBJ1-1; D is uncertain. This CDR3 is built from 14 residues. The germline V gene has CDR1 MNHEY and CDR2 SVGEGT. V was trimmed by 2 bases and J by 5 bases, leaving 12 bases between them. CDR3 protein: CASSYIRGMTEAFF. The CDR3 nucleotides are TGTGCCAGCAGTTACATTCGCGGGATGACTGAAGCTTTCTTT.

This clonotype was counted a few times. The V call is TRBV18, the J call TRBJ1-5; a weak D match, TRBD1 (6 bases). V lost 3 bases and J 3 bases, leaving 6 bases between the germline ends. The germline V gene has CDR1 KGHSH and CDR2 LQKENI. CDR3 length equals 13 residues. The CDR3: CASSPGHNQPQHF. The CDR3 coding sequence is TGTGCCAGCTCACCGGGACACAATCAGCCCCAGCATTTT.

The chain recombines TRBV2 with TRBJ2-5; 8 bases fit TRBD2. CDR1 is SNHLY, CDR2 FYNNEI, per germline. The CDR3 is 16 residues long. The V segment lost 6 bases and the J segment 2 bases; nucleotides outside the gene matches: 11. The CDR3, as DNA: TGTGCCAGCAGCCTAACGGGGGGGCCGGGGCAAGAGACCCAGTACTTC. This gives the protein CASSLTGGPGQETQYF.

The chain combines TRBV5-5 with TRBJ2-5; the D is unclear. From germline, CDR1 is SGHKS and CDR2 YYEKEE (reference sequence). The ends were cut back, 4 bases at V and 5 bases at J, with 12 bases in the middle. CDR3 length equals 13 residues. The chain's CDR3 is CASSVFARETQYF. CDR3 nucleotides: TGTGCCAGCAGCGTGTTCGCTAGGGAGACCCAGTACTTC.

In this sample, this clonotype turned up a few times. CDR3 nucleotide sequence: TGTGCCAGCAGTATTGGACAGACCTCTGGGGCCAACGTCCTGACTTTC. It encodes CASSIGQTSGANVLTF. This chain connects TRBV12-3 or TRBV12-4 to TRBJ2-6, with TRBD1 as a possible D gene (6 bases). The CDR3 has 16 residues. V lost 5 bases and J 0 bases, leaving 11 bases between the germline ends.

V usage is TRBV12-3 or TRBV12-4 and J usage is TRBJ2-3; D unclear. The V gene lost 6 bases and the J gene lost 3 bases, with 13 bases spanning the gap. This CDR3 is built from 14 residues. CDR3 amino acids: CASRHDERTDTQYF. The CDR3 DNA is TGTGCCAGCAGACACGACGAGAGGACAGATACGCAGTATTTT.

By proportion, this clonotype is medium-sized (0.01 to 0.1%). This chain joins TRBV20-1 and TRBJ2-5; 7 bases agree with TRBD2. The V gene's germline CDR1 is DFQATT and CDR2 SNEGSKA (reference sequence). The CDR3 totals 15 residues. V shed 5 bases and J 5 bases; nucleotides not matched to a gene: 14. CDR3 bases: TGCAGTGCTCCCCCCAGCGGGGTAACCGGGGAGACCCAGTACTTC. The encoded protein is CSAPPSGVTGETQYF.

The genes are TRBV6-5 and TRBJ1-2, with D maybe TRBD1 (5 bases). Per germline, CDR1 MNHEY and CDR2 SVGAGI. This CDR3 is built from 13 residues. Trimming stripped 0 bases from V and 8 bases from J, with 10 bases between. DNA of the CDR3: TGTGCCAGCAGTTACTCGGGGGGGTTCGGCTACACCTTC. Translating it yields CASSYSGGFGYTF.

About this clonotype: This may stem from a read error, because a much larger clone lies one nucleotide away. This chain links TRBV6-1 with TRBJ1-6, with a tentative D call TRBD1 (5 bases). There are 14 residues in the CDR3. The V gene lost 6 bases and the J gene lost 10 bases, with 16 bases spanning the gap. CDR1 and CDR2 (germline): MNHNS, SASEGT. The CDR3 loop reads CASRQQEAQSPLHF. The CDR3 nucleotides are TGTGCCAGCAGACAACAGGAGGCACAGTCACCCCTCCACTTT.

This chain links TRBV12-3 or TRBV12-4 with TRBJ1-5; D not certain. The CDR3 sequence is 14 residues long. Trimming pared 3 bases from V and 5 bases from J, leaving 11 bases between. For the CDR3, the DNA is TGTGCCAGCAGTTTCAGTAAGCGGTATCAGCCCCAGCATTTT. Its protein is CASSFSKRYQPQHF.

This clonotype occurred a few times. The chain carries TRBV4-1 and TRBJ1-6; perhaps TRBD1 as D (5 bases). CDR3 length equals 16 residues. Germline V gene sequence: CDR1 MGHRA, CDR2 YSYEKL. The V end lost 1 base, the J end lost 7 bases, and 14 bases lay between the germline ends. DNA for the CDR3: TGCGCCAGCAGCCAAGCGTCCAGGGCTAGGAATTCACCCCTCCACTTT. Encoded protein: CASSQASRARNSPLHF.

This clonotype occurred a few times. At one boundary the junction diverges from the germline segment, which might be a read error. This sequence joins TRBV27 and TRBJ2-5; a weak D match, TRBD2 (7 bases). The CDR3 is made up of 14 amino acids. Looked up from germline, CDR1 is MNHEY and CDR2 is SMNVEV (reference sequence). CDR3 sequence: CASRLSGGRETQYF. CDR3 bases: TGTGCCAGCAGATTATCGGGGGGCCGGGAGACCCAGTACTTC.

The chain has TRBV29-1 and TRBJ2-7; D not certain. The CDR3 contains 11 residues. Germline lookup yields CDR1 SQVTM and CDR2 ANQGSEA. V lost 4 bases, J lost 4 bases, and 8 bases lay in between. The CDR3 loop reads CSVAQQYEQYF. In DNA, the CDR3 is TGCAGCGTTGCTCAACAATACGAGCAGTACTTC.

This clonotype has more than one count but fewer than ten. This chain joins TRBV4-1 and TRBJ1-4; 7 bases are shared with TRBD1. CDR3 length: 14 residues. CDR1 is MGHRA, CDR2 YSYEKL, per germline. Trimming removed 2 bases from V and 7 bases from J; junction bases left unmatched: 4. This CDR3 is CASSQQGGLEKLFF. In DNA form, the CDR3 reads TGCGCCAGCAGCCAACAAGGGGGCCTTGAAAAACTGTTTTTT.